Below are 12 T cell receptor beta chains sequenced from a single sample in a study of blood T cell repertoires in COVID-19. The protocol was immunoSEQ multiplex PCR, while the TCRdb copy is restricted to in-frame clones and leaves out a portion. The repertoire includes roughly 33,000 clones, over 90% of them detected once, and 4% to 6.5% sits in the top ten. Material: peripheral blood. These receptors came from a human donor in a cohort sampled during active COVID-19.

This chain links TRBV7-6 with TRBJ2-1, with 8 bases lining up with TRBD1. CDR1 and CDR2 from the germline V gene are SGHVS and FNYEAQ. The V and J ends lost 4 bases and 4 bases, in that order; junction bases with no gene match: 6. CDR3 length: 15 residues. Here the CDR3 reads CASSSGQGEYNEQFF. The CDR3 nucleotides are TGTGCCAGCAGCTCCGGACAGGGTGAATACAATGAGCAGTTCTTC.

The V gene is TRBV4-1, the J gene TRBJ2-7; 12 bases are a match to TRBD1. Per germline, CDR1 MGHRA and CDR2 YSYEKL. J was trimmed by 5 bases and V by 4 bases; bases with no gene match: 6. CDR3 size: 15 residues. CDR3 in DNA: TGCGCCAGCAGCCTGGGACAGGGGGCATCAGACGAGCAGTACTTC. Protein sequence: CASSLGQGASDEQYF.

V gene TRBV19 combines with J gene TRBJ2-1, with 10 bases aligning to TRBD2. From germline, CDR1 is LNHDA and CDR2 SQIVND (reference sequence). Losses at the gene ends were 5 bases for V and 3 bases for J; bases not matched to a gene: 10. The CDR3 loop spans 17 amino acids. CDR3 nucleotides: TGTGCCAGTAGTCCCGGAGCGGGAGGGTACCTCTACAATGAGCAGTTCTTC. Protein sequence: CASSPGAGGYLYNEQFF.

This chain connects TRBV11-3 to TRBJ2-1, with 7 bases aligning to TRBD2. This CDR3 comprises 15 residues. The junction had 7 bases not matched to a gene; V was cut back by 6 bases and J by 2 bases. Germline V lookup: CDR1 SGHNT, CDR2 YENEEA. As DNA, the CDR3 is TGTGCCAGCAGTCGGACTAGTTTCCCCTACAATGAGCAGTTCTTC. Its protein product is CASSRTSFPYNEQFF.

The chain carries TRBV19 and TRBJ1-6; no reliable D call. The V gene's germline CDR1 is LNHDA and CDR2 SQIVND (reference sequence). V was clipped by 3 bases and J by 7 bases, with 10 bases between them. The CDR3 covers 14 residues. The chain's CDR3 is CASSIGINNSPLHF. As DNA, the CDR3 is TGTGCCAGTAGTATCGGTATCAACAATTCACCCCTCCACTTT.

The gene calls are TRBV6-5 and TRBJ1-2; D is undetermined. The CDR3 runs to 14 residues. Germline V lookup: CDR1 MNHEY, CDR2 SVGAGI. V lost 5 bases and J lost 5, with 15 bases in between. The CDR3 DNA reads TGTGCCAGCAGTCCCACCCCGCGTGGTTATGGCTACACCTTC. Protein: CASSPTPRGYGYTF.

This clone showed up just once. The chain links TRBV2 to TRBJ1-2; 12 nucleotides align to TRBD1. V gave up 0 bases and J gave up 4 bases; unmatched junction bases: 6. Germline V gives CDR1 SNHLY, CDR2 FYNNEI. This CDR3 spans 17 amino acids. CDR3 coding DNA: TGTGCCAGCAGTGAAGCCTCCGGGACAGGGGGCAGCTATGGCTACACCTTC. Its translation is CASSEASGTGGSYGYTF.

This clone was seen a handful of times. The rearrangement uses TRBV7-9 and TRBJ1-1; D not resolved. Germline V gives CDR1 SEHNR, CDR2 FQNEAQ (reference sequence). The CDR3 spans 13 residues. Deletions cut 6 bases from V and 1 base from J, with 9 bases between. The CDR3 protein is CASSSQQNTEAFF. In nucleotides, the CDR3 is TGTGCCAGCAGTTCACAGCAGAACACTGAAGCTTTCTTT.

The V gene is TRBV19, the J gene TRBJ2-3; 9 bases line up with TRBD2. Germline V gives CDR1 LNHDA, CDR2 SQIVND (reference sequence). Losses at the gene ends were 4 bases for V and 2 bases for J; bases not matched to a gene: 10. This CDR3 is built from 17 residues. In DNA form, the CDR3 reads TGTGCCAGTAGTAGCACGGCGGGGGGGCTAGCCACAGATACGCAGTATTTT. Translation gives CASSSTAGGLATDTQYF.

The gene calls are TRBV12-5 and TRBJ2-5; 8 nucleotides match TRBD1. J lost 5 bases, V lost 6 bases, and 8 bases had no gene match. The CDR3 totals 14 residues. The germline V gene has CDR1 LGHNT and CDR2 FRNRAP. The CDR3 DNA sequence: TGTGCTAGTGGCCAGGGGGCGCTGGGGGAGACCCAGTACTTC. It is translated as CASGQGALGETQYF.

The chain has TRBV30 and TRBJ1-5; the match to TRBD1 covers 9 bases. The CDR3 runs to 16 residues. Trimming at V came to 0 bases and at J to 6 bases, leaving 9 bases not matched to a gene. Germline V gene lookup returns CDR1 GTSNPN and CDR2 SVGIG (reference sequence). CDR3 DNA sequence: TGTGCCTGGAGTGTAAAGGGCTACAGGGGGCCTCAGCCCCAGCATTTT. Its protein product is CAWSVKGYRGPQPQHF.

The chain is built from TRBV5-6 and TRBJ2-5, with D possibly TRBD2 on 5 matching bases. The germline CDR1 and CDR2 sequences are SGHDT and YYEEEE. There are 13 residues in the CDR3. Deletions cut 1 base from V and 7 bases from J, with 11 bases between. The CDR3 spells CASSLYSRGTQYF. CDR3 bases: TGTGCCAGCAGCTTGTACAGTCGGGGGACCCAGTACTTC.